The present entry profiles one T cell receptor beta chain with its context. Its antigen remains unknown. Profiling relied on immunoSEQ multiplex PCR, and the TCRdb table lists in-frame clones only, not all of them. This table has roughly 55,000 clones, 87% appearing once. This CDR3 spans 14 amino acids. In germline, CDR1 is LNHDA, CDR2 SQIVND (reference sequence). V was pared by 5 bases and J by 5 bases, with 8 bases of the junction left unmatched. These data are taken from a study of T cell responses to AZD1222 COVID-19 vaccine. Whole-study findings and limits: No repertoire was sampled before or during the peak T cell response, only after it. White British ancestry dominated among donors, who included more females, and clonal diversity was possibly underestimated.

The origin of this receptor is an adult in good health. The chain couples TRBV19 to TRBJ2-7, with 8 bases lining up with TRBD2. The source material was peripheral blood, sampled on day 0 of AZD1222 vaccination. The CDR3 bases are TGTGCCAGTAGTCCCCGCGGAGCGGGGGACGAGCAGTACTTC. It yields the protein CASSPRGAGDEQYF.